This T cell receptor (beta chain) came from a study of shared clonotypes between healthy human individuals. General study results and limits: Shared across a few donors were approximately 5% of the naive CD4 clonotypes.

The germline gives CDR1 SGHTA, CDR2 FQGNSA. Trimming took off 1 base at V and 7 bases at J, with 11 bases between the two ends. The CDR3 contains 14 residues. Naive CD8 isolation took CD45RO-negative cells positively selected for CCR7 and excluded terminally differentiated effector memory CD45RA+ cells. Data came from immunoSEQ multiplex PCR; TCRdb stores just in-frame clones and leaves some out. This sample yields around 600,000 clones, of which 85% to 95% are seen a single time; over 0.095% belongs to the top ten. About this clone itself: Its antigen remains unknown.

The sequence was collected from a woman in her thirties in good health. This chain joins TRBV7-2 and TRBJ1-5, with D perhaps matching TRBD1 (5 bases). What was sequenced was naive CD8+ T cells sorted from blood. In nucleotides, the CDR3 is TGTGCCAGCAGCTTAGTCCAGGGAGGCCAGCCCCAGCATTTT. This encodes CASSLVQGGQPQHF.